Listed here is a single TCR beta chain. CDR1 and CDR2 from the germline V gene are SGHRS and YFSETQ. The CDR3 consists of 15 residues. Trimming shortened V by 1 base and J by 2 bases, and 11 bases separated the two germline ends. The sample belongs to a study of shared clonotypes between healthy human individuals. TCRdb's copy holds only in-frame clones and misses some; the assay was immunoSEQ multiplex PCR. The repertoire has some 480,000 clones, roughly 85% of them found once; the top ten carry about 12%. Material for sequencing was PBMCs. V gene TRBV5-1 combines with J gene TRBJ2-3, with D possibly matching TRBD2 (6 bases). This clonotype was sampled from a woman aged 40 to 55 in good health. Some clones in this sample may be carry-over from other donors' samples. The CDR3 DNA sequence: TGCGCCAGCAGCTTGCTGACTAGAAACACAGATACGCAGTATTTT. This codes for CASSLLTRNTDTQYF. The full variable domain, in which reference TRBV5-1 and TRBJ2-3 provide the parts outside the CDR3, is KAGVTQTPRYLIKTRGQQVTLSCSPISGHRSVSWYQQTPGQGLQFLFEYFSETQRNKGNFPGRFSGRQFSNSRSEMNVSTLELGDSALYLCASSLLTRNTDTQYFGPGTRLTVL.